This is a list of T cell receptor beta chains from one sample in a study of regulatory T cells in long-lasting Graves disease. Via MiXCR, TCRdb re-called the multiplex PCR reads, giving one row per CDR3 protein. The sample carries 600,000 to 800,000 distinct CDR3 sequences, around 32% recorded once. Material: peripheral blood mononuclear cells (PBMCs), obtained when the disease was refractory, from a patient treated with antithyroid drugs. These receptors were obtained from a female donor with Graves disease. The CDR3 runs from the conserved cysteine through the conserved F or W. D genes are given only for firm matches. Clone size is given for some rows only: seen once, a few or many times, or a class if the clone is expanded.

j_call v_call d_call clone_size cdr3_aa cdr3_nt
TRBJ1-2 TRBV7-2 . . CASSPGPGVGYTF TGTGCCAGCAGCCCAGGTCCCGGGGTGGGCTACACCTTC
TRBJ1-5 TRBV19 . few CASTPLAGGSQPQHF TGTGCCAGTACTCCCCTCGCCGGTGGGTCTCAGCCCCAGCATTTT
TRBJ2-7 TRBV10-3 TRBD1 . CAVRDRTYEQYF TGTGCCGTCCGGGACAGGACCTACGAGCAGTACTTC
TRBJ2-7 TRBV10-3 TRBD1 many CAISTPGQLYEQYF TGTGCCATCAGCACTCCGGGACAGTTGTACGAGCAGTACTTC
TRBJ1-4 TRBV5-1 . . CASSRGDRSNEKLFF TGCGCCAGCAGCCGGGGGGACCGGAGTAATGAAAAACTGTTTTTT
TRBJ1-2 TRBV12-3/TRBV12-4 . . CASSLTHIYGYTF TGTGCCAGCAGTTTAACGCATATCTATGGCTACACCTTC
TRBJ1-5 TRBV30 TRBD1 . CAWSSGTGARQPQHF TGTGCCTGGAGTTCCGGGACAGGGGCGCGTCAGCCCCAGCATTTT
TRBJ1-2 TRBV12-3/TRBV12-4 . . CASGSGALYGYTF TGTGCCTCTGGGTCGGGGGCCCTCTATGGCTACACCTTC
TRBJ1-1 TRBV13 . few CASSSTGRDTEAFF TGTGCCAGCAGCTCAACAGGGAGGGACACTGAAGCTTTCTTT
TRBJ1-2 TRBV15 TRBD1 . CATSSGRGDREGGYTF TGTGCCACCAGCAGTGGTCGAGGGGACAGGGAGGGTGGCTACACCTTC
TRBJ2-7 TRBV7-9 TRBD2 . CASSLVAGVINEQYF TGTGCCAGCAGCTTAGTAGCGGGAGTAATAAACGAGCAGTACTTC
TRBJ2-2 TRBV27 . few CASGTTGSNTGELFF TGTGCCAGCGGGACGACAGGTTCTAACACCGGGGAGCTGTTTTTT
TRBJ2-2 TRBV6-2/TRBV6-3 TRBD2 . CASSYSNAGGPKGELFF TGTGCCAGCAGTTACTCGAACGCGGGAGGGCCGAAGGGGGAGCTGTTTTTT
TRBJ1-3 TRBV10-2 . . CASSDNPGASGNTIYF TGCGCCAGCAGTGACAACCCCGGGGCCTCTGGAAACACCATATATTTT
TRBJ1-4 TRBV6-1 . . CASSEARQFPGGRELFF TGTGCCAGCAGTGAAGCGAGGCAGTTCCCCGGCGGCCGGGAACTGTTTTTT
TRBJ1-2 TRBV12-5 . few CASGLVGSDRRNYGYTF TGTGCTAGTGGTTTGGTTGGTTCCGACAGGCGTAACTATGGCTACACCTTC
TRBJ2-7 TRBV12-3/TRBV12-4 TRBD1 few CASRIHGTGGNEQYF TGTGCCAGCAGGATTCACGGGACAGGGGGCAACGAGCAGTACTTC
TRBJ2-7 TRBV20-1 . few CSVASGRTSSYEQYF TGCAGTGTCGCCAGCGGCAGGACGAGCTCCTACGAGCAGTACTTC
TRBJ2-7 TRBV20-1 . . CSAPSPRDNTYEQYF TGCAGTGCCCCATCTCCCAGGGACAACACCTACGAGCAGTACTTC
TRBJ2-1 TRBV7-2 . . CASSFKRNEQFF TGTGCCAGCAGCTTCAAGCGGAATGAGCAGTTCTTC
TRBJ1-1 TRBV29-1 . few CSVEDINTEAFF TGCAGCGTTGAAGATATAAACACTGAAGCTTTCTTT
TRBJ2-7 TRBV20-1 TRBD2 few CSGTRAGRVGHEQYF TGCAGTGGAACGCGAGCGGGACGAGTTGGCCACGAGCAGTACTTC
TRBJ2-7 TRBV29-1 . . CSVVRLVGRSYEQYF TGCAGCGTTGTTAGATTGGTCGGCCGCTCCTACGAGCAGTACTTC
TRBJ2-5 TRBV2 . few CASSEAIETQYF TGTGCCAGCAGTGAAGCCATAGAGACCCAGTACTTC
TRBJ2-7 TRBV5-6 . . CASSPEGGHLSFSYEQYF TGTGCCAGCAGCCCGGAAGGGGGACATCTCTCTTTCTCCTACGAGCAGTACTTC
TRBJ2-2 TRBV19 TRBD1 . CATGQGRGTGELFF TGTGCCACCGGACAGGGTCGTGGCACCGGGGAGCTGTTTTTT
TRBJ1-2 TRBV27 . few CASSGPGEAFYGYTF TGTGCCAGCAGTGGCCCGGGGGAGGCGTTCTATGGCTACACCTTC
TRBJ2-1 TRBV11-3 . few CASSRSGDEQFF TGTGCCAGCAGCCGGTCCGGGGATGAGCAGTTCTTC
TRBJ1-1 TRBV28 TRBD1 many CASSIPGQSYTEAFF TGTGCCAGCAGCATACCGGGACAGAGTTACACTGAAGCTTTCTTT
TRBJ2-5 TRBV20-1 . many CSAEKVVPSQETQYF TGCAGTGCTGAGAAAGTGGTGCCAAGCCAAGAGACCCAGTACTTC
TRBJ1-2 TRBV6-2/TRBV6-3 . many CASILNLGGTYGYTF TGTGCCAGCATCCTAAACCTGGGGGGCACCTATGGCTACACCTTC
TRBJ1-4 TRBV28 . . CASSLIGRTNEKLFF TGTGCCAGCAGTTTGATCGGGAGAACTAATGAAAAACTGTTTTTT
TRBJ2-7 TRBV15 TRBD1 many CATSRGQGTYEQYF TGTGCCACCAGCAGGGGACAGGGAACCTACGAGCAGTACTTC
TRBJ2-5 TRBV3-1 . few CASSQDNQDVTQYF TGTGCCAGCAGCCAAGATAATCAGGATGTGACCCAGTACTTC
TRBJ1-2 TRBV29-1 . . CSVEEGVGYTF TGCAGCGTTGAAGAGGGCGTTGGCTACACCTTC
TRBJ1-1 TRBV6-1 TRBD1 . CASGRGWGTEAFF TGTGCCAGCGGCAGGGGGTGGGGAACTGAAGCTTTCTTT
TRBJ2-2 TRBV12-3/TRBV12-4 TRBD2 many CASSPLSLAVYTGELFF TGTGCCAGCAGCCCCTTGTCACTAGCGGTTTACACCGGGGAGCTGTTTTTT
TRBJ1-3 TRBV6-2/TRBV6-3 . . CASSEPRPGDTIYF TGTGCCAGCAGTGAACCACGGCCTGGGGACACCATATATTTT
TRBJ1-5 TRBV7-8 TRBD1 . CASSLEGIDRAAQPQHF TGTGCCAGCAGCTTAGAAGGTATCGACAGGGCTGCCCAGCCCCAGCATTTT
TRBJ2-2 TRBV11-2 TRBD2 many CASSTPGLAFPLNTGELFF TGTGCCAGCAGCACCCCGGGACTAGCGTTCCCCTTGAACACCGGGGAGCTGTTTTTT
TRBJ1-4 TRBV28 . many CASSGTPNEKLFF TGTGCCAGCAGTGGGACACCAAATGAAAAACTGTTTTTT
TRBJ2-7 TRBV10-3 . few CAISDRGASEQYF TGTGCCATCAGTGACAGGGGGGCCTCCGAGCAGTACTTC